This TCR beta chain originates from a study of blood T cell repertoires in COVID-19 (dated by TCRdb to the early 2020s). General notes on the study: Samples covering the acute and convalescent phases of COVID-19 were provided by collaborators in the United States, Italy and Spain. The material from the prospective study consisted of cDNA or gDNA derived from T cells, B-cell-depleted T cells, or PBMCs. Subjects who had been exposed to COVID-19, were actively infected with it, or had recovered from it provided the deeply sampled blood TCRbeta repertoires that made up the dataset. The repertoires were made available in a free public database intended to serve as a resource for research on the immune response to SARS-CoV-2. Samples came from the ongoing ImmuneRACE study (first 160 participants) plus 1,254 subjects from 6 global collaborators. A de-identified subject ID, COVID-19 status, age in years and sex were almost always included in the sample metadata. Where available, HLA class I and class II types were obtained from metadata supplied by the sample provider rather than from assay-based typing.

CDR1 and CDR2 were assigned from the germline V gene as MNHEY and SVGAGI. The CDR3 sequence holds 14 residues, the cysteine and phenylalanine included. The entry retains the CDR3 DNA only, 42 bases that are in frame from base 1. V and J are trimmed by 7 bases and 4 bases, and the gene matches miss 9 bases of the junction. In the prospective study, participants were roughly 18 to 89 years old, resided in about two dozen geographic areas of the United States, and were enrolled through a virtual design. In the prospective study, participants were assigned to cohorts based on the clinical history participants reported in a screening survey and a study questionnaire. Recovered participants in ImmuneRACE Cohort 3 were defined as having two consecutive negative NP/OP PCR tests, clearance from a healthcare professional, or resolution of symptoms. In the prospective study, mobile phlebotomists collected whole blood, serum and a nasopharyngeal or oropharyngeal swab from each participant. Prospective study participants could optionally give additional blood draws and questionnaires over an approximately 2-month period. Before DNA extraction, prospective study blood samples were shipped either frozen or at room temperature.

TCRbeta CDR3 regions were amplified from genomic DNA by means of the immunoSEQ Assay, a bias-controlled multiplex PCR. On the study's bioinformatics: Nucleated cell counts per sample were estimated from amplification of reference gene primers within the assay. To quantify the absolute abundance of each unique TCRbeta CDR3 rearrangement, sequence reads were collapsed and filtered. For each sample, productive Simpson clonality was calculated by taking the square root of Simpson's diversity index across productive rearrangements. Imported from immuneACCESS, the table was reduced by TCRdb to in-frame sequences with V and J called. These copies leave out some clones; in studies compared against another copy, an unresolved V gene accounts for under half, and the cause of the remainder is not known. That table is the source of V, J and clone size, and D and trimming were worked out from the DNA. The sample data list fewer than 250,000 clones, and 80% to 85% of these were observed just once. Together, the top ten hold 6.8% of the sample.

As regards this clone: The antigen this receptor binds is unknown. No per-base quality is available; no much larger clone lies one base away.

What the work shows at the level of the full study, not this receptor alone: The quantity of clinical and demographic metadata differed by source and by participant and was supplied without curation.

The sequenced sample was PBMCs or T cells enriched from blood (not recorded which). This TCR came from a woman in her forties who had recovered from COVID-19. The chain couples TRBV6-5 to TRBJ1-2; TRBD1 agrees with 7 junctional bases. The CDR3 protein is CASIANRGVYGYTF. The nucleotide sequence is TGTGCCAGCATCGCGAACAGGGGCGTCTATGGCTACACCTTC.